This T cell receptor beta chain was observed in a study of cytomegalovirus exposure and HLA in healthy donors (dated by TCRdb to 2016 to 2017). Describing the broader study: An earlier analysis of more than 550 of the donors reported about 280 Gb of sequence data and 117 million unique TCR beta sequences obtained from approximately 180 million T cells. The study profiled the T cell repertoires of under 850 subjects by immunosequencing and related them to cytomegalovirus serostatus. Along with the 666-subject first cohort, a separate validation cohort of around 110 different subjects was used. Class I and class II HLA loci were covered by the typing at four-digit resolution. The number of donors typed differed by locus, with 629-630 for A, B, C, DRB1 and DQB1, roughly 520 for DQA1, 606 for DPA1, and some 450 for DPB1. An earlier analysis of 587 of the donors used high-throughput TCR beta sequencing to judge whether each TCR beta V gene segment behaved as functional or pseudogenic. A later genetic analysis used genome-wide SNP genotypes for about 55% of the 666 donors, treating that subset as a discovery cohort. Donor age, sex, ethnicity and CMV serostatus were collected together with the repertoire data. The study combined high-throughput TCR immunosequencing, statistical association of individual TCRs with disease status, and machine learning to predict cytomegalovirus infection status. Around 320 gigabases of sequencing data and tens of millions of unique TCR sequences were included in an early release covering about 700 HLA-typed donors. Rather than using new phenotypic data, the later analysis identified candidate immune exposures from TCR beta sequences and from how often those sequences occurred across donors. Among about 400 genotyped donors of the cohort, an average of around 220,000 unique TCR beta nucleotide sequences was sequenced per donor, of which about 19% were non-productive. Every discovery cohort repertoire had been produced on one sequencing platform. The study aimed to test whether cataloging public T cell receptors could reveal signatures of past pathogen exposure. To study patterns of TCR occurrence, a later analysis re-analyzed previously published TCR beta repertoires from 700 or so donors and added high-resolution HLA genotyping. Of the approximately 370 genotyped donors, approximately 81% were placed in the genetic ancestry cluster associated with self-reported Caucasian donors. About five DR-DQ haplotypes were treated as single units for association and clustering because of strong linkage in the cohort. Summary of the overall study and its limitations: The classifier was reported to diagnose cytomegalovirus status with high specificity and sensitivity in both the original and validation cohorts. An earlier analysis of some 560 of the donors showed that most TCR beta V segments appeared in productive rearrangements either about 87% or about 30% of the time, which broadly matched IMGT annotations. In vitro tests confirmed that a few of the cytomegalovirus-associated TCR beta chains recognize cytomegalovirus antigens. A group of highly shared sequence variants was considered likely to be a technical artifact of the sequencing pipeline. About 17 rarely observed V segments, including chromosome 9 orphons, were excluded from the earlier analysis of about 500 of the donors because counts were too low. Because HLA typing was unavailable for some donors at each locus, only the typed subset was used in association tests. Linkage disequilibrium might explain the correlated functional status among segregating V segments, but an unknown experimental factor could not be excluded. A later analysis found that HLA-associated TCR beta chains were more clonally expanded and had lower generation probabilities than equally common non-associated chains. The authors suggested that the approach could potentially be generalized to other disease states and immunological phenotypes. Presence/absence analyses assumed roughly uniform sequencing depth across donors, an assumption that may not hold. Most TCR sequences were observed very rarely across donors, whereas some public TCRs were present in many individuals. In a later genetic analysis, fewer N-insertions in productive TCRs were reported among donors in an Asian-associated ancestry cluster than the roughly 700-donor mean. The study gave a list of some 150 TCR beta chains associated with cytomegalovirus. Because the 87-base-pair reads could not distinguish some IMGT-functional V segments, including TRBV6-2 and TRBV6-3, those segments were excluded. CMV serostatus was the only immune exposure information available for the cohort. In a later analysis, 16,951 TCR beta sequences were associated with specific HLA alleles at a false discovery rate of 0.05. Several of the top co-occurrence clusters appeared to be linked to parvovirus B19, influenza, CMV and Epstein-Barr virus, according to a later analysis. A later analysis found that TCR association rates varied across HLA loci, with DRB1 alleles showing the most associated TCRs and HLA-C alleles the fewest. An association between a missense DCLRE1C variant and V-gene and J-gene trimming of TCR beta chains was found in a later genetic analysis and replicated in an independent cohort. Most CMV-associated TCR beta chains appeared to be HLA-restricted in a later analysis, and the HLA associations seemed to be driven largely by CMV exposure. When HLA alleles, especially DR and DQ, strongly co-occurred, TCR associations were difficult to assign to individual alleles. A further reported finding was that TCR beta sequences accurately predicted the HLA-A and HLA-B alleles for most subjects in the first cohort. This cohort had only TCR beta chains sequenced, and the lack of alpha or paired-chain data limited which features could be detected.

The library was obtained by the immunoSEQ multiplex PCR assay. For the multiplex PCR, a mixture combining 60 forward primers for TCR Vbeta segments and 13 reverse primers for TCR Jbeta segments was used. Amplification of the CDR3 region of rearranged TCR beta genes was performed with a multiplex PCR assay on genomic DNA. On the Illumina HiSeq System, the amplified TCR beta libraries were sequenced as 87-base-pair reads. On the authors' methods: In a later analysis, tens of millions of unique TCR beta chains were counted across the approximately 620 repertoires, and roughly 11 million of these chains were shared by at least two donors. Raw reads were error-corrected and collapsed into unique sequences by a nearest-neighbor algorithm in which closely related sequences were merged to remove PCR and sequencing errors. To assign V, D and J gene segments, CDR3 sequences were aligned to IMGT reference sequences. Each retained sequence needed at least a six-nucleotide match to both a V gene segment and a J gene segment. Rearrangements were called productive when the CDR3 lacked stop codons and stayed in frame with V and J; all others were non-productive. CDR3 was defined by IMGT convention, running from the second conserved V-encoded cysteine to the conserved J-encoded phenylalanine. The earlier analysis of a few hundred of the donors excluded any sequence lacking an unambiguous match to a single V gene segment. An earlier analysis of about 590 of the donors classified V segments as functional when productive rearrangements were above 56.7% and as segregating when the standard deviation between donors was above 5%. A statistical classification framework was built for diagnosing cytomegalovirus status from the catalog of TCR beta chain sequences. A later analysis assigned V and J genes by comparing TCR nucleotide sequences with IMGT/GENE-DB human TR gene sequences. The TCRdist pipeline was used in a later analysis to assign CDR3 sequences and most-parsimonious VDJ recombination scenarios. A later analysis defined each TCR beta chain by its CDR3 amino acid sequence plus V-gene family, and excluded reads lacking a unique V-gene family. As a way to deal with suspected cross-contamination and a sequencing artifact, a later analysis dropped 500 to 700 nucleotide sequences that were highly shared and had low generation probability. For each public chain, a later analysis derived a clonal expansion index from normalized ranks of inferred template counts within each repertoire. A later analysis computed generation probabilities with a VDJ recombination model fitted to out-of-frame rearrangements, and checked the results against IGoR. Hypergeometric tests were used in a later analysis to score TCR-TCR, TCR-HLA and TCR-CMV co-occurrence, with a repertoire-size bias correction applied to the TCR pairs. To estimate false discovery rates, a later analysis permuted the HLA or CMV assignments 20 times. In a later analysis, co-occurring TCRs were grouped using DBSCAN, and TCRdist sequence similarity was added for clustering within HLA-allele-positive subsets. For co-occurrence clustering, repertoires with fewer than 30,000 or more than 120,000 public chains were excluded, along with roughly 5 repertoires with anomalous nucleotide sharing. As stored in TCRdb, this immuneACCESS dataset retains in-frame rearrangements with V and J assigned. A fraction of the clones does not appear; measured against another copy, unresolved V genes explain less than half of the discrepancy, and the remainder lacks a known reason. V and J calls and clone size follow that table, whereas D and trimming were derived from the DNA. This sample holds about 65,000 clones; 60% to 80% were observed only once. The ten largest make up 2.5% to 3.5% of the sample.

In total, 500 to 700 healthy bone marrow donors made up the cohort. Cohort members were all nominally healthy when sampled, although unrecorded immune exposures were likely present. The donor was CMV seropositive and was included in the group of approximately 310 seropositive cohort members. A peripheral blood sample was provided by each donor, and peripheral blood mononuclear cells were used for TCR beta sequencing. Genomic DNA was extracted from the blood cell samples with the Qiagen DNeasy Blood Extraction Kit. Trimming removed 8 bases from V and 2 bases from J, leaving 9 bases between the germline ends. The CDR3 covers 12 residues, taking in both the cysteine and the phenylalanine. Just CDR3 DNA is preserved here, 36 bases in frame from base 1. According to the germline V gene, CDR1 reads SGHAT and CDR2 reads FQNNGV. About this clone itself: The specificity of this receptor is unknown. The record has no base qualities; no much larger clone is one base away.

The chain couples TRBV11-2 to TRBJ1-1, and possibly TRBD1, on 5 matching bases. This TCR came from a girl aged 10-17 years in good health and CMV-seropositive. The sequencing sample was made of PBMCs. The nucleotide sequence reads TGTGCCAGCGCGGGACCTAACACTGAAGCTTTCTTT. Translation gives CASAGPNTEAFF.